The 2 T cell receptor beta chains presented below share a single source sample, sequenced in a study of regulatory T cells in long-lasting Graves disease. Time point indicated: newly diagnosed GD, antithyroid drugs for less than 3 months. PBMC RNA was the source of the TCR library. The authors built TCR beta libraries using iRepertoire HTBI primers and Arm-PCR of CDR3 regions. Each CDR3 protein is one row after TCRdb ran MiXCR on the multiplex PCR reads. This sample has around 250,000 distinct CDR3 sequences, with over 20% found just once. Specimen: peripheral blood mononuclear cells (PBMCs), collected at new diagnosis, from a patient treated with antithyroid drugs. Source of these receptors: a female donor with Graves disease.

In regard to this clonotype: Only one base separates this from a far larger clonotype, so it likely reflects a read error. The conserved final phenylalanine or tryptophan is absent from the CDR3, which likely points to a read error. The J gene is TRBJ2-2, the V gene TRBV6-9; a possible D gene is TRBD2 (7 bases). Germline V gene lookup returns CDR1 MNHGY and CDR2 SVAAGI. V lost 3 bases and J 7 bases, leaving 12 bases between the germline ends. The CDR3 sequence is 14 residues long. CDR3 sequence reads: CASSYLGGRGELFS. The CDR3 coding sequence is TGTGCCAGCAGTTACCTCGGGGGGCGCGGGGAGCTGTTTTCT.

This chain joins TRBV10-2 and TRBJ2-2; 9 nucleotides align to TRBD2. Germline lookup yields CDR1 WSHSY and CDR2 SAAADI. V lost 8 bases to trimming and J lost 4 bases; unmatched junction nucleotides: 5. CDR3 length: 14 residues. CDR3 loop: CASQTSGATGELFF. CDR3 DNA sequence: TGCGCCAGCCAGACTAGCGGAGCCACCGGGGAGCTGTTTTTT.